The T cell receptor (beta chain) under discussion was sequenced for a study of CD8+CD57+ T cells in acquired aplastic anemia. Overall study: CD4+ and CD8+ cells, once sorted, gave DNA averaging around 3.4 ug. Broader study findings: Found in both controls and patients were around 29 CD8+ CDR3 sequences.

Genomic DNA templated the TCR beta VDJ and CDR3 profiling. TCRdb fed the reads into MiXCR, producing one record per CDR3 protein. Among 450,000 to 550,000 distinct CDR3 sequences listed, around 32% were seen once. Patients chosen for sequencing had shown CD8+CD57+ cell expansion by flow cytometry. The diagnosis in all patients was severe acquired aplastic anemia. Among the patients, none had received any therapy at the time of blood sampling. The ends were cut back, 2 bases at V and 10 bases at J, with 11 bases in the middle. In germline, CDR1 is SQVTM, CDR2 ANQGSEA. This CDR3 has 12 amino acids. This clonotype was seen ten or more times. Its antigen remains unknown.

The clonotype was recovered from a human donor with aplastic anemia. Sequenced material: sorted CD4+, CD8+, or CD8+CD57+ T cells (not recorded which) from PBMCs. V is TRBV29-1 and J is TRBJ1-4; unclear D gene. The CDR3 DNA reads TGCAGCGTTGAACCCGAAGGCGGAAAACTGTTTTTT. Translating it yields CSVEPEGGKLFF.